The 12 T cell receptor beta chains presented below share a single source sample, sequenced in a study of T cell changes during pregnancy in multiple sclerosis. The table came from immunoSEQ multiplex PCR; TCRdb's copy has only in-frame clones and leaves some out. This sample has tens of thousands of clones, with 92% found just once. Here the sequenced sample was peripheral blood, taken in the third trimester of pregnancy. These receptors all come from a female donor in good health, enrolled as a control in a pregnancy study.

The rearrangement uses TRBV4-3 and TRBJ2-4; no clear D. V lost 0 bases and J lost 3, with 15 bases in between. This CDR3 is 17 amino acids long. The germline V gene encodes CDR1 LGHNA and CDR2 YSLEER. The CDR3 bases are TGCGCCAGCAGCCAAGAATGGGCAATCAGCCTCAAAAACATTCAGTACTTC. It is translated as CASSQEWAISLKNIQYF.

This clone appeared once. The J gene is TRBJ1-4, the V gene TRBV18; 10 bases match TRBD1. V gave up 6 bases and J gave up 2 bases; unmatched junction bases: 6. CDR1 is KGHSH, CDR2 LQKENI, per germline. This CDR3 is 16 amino acids long. The CDR3 DNA reads as TGTGCCAGCTCGCTTCAGACAGGGGGCACTAATGAAAAACTGTTTTTT. Translating gives CASSLQTGGTNEKLFF. The full variable domain, completed using reference TRBV18 and TRBJ1-4, is NAGVMQNPRHLVRRRGQEARLRCSPMKGHSHVYWYRQLPEEGLKFMVYLQKENIIDESGMPKERFSAEFPKEGPSILRIQQVVRGDSAAYFCASSLQTGGTNEKLFFGSGTQLSVL.

The V call is TRBV7-9, the J call TRBJ1-6; D not resolved. V was trimmed by 4 bases and J by 7 bases, leaving 11 bases between them. Germline loops: CDR1 SEHNR, CDR2 FQNEAQ (reference sequence). The CDR3 covers 14 residues. CDR3 region: CASSSSGENSPLHF. The CDR3 DNA follows: TGTGCCAGCAGCTCCTCCGGGGAAAATTCACCCCTCCACTTT.

V and J are TRBV30 and TRBJ1-5; perhaps TRBD1 as D (5 bases). The germline CDR1 and CDR2 sequences are GTSNPN and SVGIG (reference sequence). The CDR3 totals 12 residues. V was clipped by 4 bases and J by 4 bases, with 8 bases between them. The CDR3: CAWMTDNQPQHF. The CDR3 DNA follows: TGTGCCTGGATGACAGATAATCAGCCCCAGCATTTT.

A single count supports this clone. J is TRBJ1-4 and V is TRBV7-2, with TRBD1 matching 7 bases. This CDR3 is 15 amino acids long. Germline CDR1 and CDR2: SGHTA and FQGNSA. With 4 bases clipped from V and 4 bases from J, the junction kept 6 bases outside the gene matches. CDR3 DNA sequence: TGTGCCAGCAGCTCCCCGGACAGGAGTAATGAAAAACTGTTTTTT. Protein: CASSSPDRSNEKLFF. Full variable domain (rest looked up from reference TRBV7-2 and TRBJ1-4): GAGVSQSPSNKVTEKGKDVELRCDPISGHTALYWYRQSLGQGLEFLIYFQGNSAPDKSGLPSDRFSAERTGGSVSTLTIQRTQQEDSAVYLCASSSPDRSNEKLFFGSGTQLSVL.

The chain recombines TRBV10-3 with TRBJ2-7, with a weak D call TRBD1 (6 bases). V was trimmed by 4 bases and J by 3 bases, leaving 7 bases between them. The CDR3 has 12 amino acids. From germline, CDR1 is ENHRY and CDR2 SYGVKD. This CDR3 reads CAISVQGYEQYF. CDR3 bases: TGTGCCATCAGTGTACAGGGCTACGAGCAGTACTTC.

The V and J genes are TRBV7-8 and TRBJ2-3; 12 bases agree with TRBD1. This CDR3 is built from 16 residues. From germline, CDR1 is SGHVS and CDR2 FQNEAQ. The J segment lost 5 bases and the V segment lost 3 bases, leaving 6 bases of the junction unmatched. The CDR3 coding sequence is TGTGCCAGCAGCTTCCGGGACAGGGGGCGGAAAGATACGCAGTATTTT. This translates into CASSFRDRGRKDTQYF.

V is TRBV19 and J is TRBJ2-1; a possible D gene is TRBD1 (5 bases). V lost 6 bases and J 2 bases, leaving 11 bases between the germline ends. The CDR3 contains 14 residues. CDR1 is LNHDA and CDR2 is SQIVND in the germline V gene (reference sequence). The CDR3 reads CASRRGPPYNEQFF. CDR3 DNA: TGTGCCAGTAGAAGGGGTCCCCCCTACAATGAGCAGTTCTTC.

V gene TRBV15 combines with J gene TRBJ2-5; tentative D call: TRBD1 (5 bases). The CDR3 spans 11 residues. V gave up 6 bases and J gave up 5 bases, with 7 bases separating them. The germline V gene encodes CDR1 LNHNV and CDR2 YYDKDF (reference sequence). The CDR3 is CATSKGETQYF. The CDR3 coding sequence is TGTGCCACCAGTAAGGGGGAGACCCAGTACTTC.

The chain employs TRBV27 and TRBJ1-1, with TRBD1 matching 9 bases. This CDR3 is built from 13 residues. With 2 bases clipped from V and 11 bases from J, the junction kept 6 bases outside the gene matches. Looked up from germline, CDR1 is MNHEY and CDR2 is SMNVEV (reference sequence). The CDR3 spells CASSLGTGPEAFF. DNA for the CDR3: TGTGCCAGCAGTTTAGGGACAGGGCCCGAGGCTTTCTTT.

The gene calls are TRBV7-2 and TRBJ2-1; 8 bases align to TRBD2. This CDR3 is built from 15 residues. V lost 6 bases, J lost 2 bases, and 6 bases stayed unmatched. The germline CDR1 and CDR2 sequences are SGHTA and FQGNSA. CDR3: CASRPTSGAYNEQFF. In nucleotides, the CDR3 is TGTGCCAGCAGGCCTACTAGCGGAGCCTACAATGAGCAGTTCTTC.

V and J are TRBV13 and TRBJ1-1; D is unclear. The length of the CDR3 is 15 residues. The germline V and J ends were trimmed by 4 bases and 1 base, with 13 bases remaining between them. From germline, CDR1 is PRHDT and CDR2 FYEKMQ (reference sequence). CDR3 loop: CASSSSAGPNTEAFF. The CDR3 DNA reads as TGTGCCAGCAGCTCATCCGCGGGCCCGAACACTGAAGCTTTCTTT.